The 13 T cell receptor beta chains presented below share a single source sample, sequenced in a study of CD8 T cells in Susac syndrome. RNA was extracted with the RNeasy kit, and a quantity of about 0.45 to 1 ug was reverse transcribed using random hexamers. One entry per CDR3 protein, called by TCRdb with MiXCR from the immunoSEQ multiplex PCR reads. Of approximately 80,000 distinct CDR3 sequences listed, roughly 95% are singletons. Sequencing input: CD8+ T cells from PBMCs. The origin of the receptors is a human donor with Susac syndrome.

The rearrangement links TRBV27 to TRBJ2-1; D is unclear. Germline CDR1 and CDR2: MNHEY and SMNVEV (reference sequence). The CDR3 length is 11 residues. The V gene lost 5 bases and the J gene lost 6 bases, with 5 bases spanning the gap. The CDR3 DNA sequence: TGTGCCAGCAGTGCTTTCAATGAGCAGTTCTTC. This encodes CASSAFNEQFF.

J is TRBJ2-3 and V is TRBV7-9, with D perhaps TRBD1 (6 bases). This CDR3 has 15 amino acids. The V end was cut by 4 bases, the J end by 2 bases, with 13 bases between. CDR1 is SEHNR and CDR2 is FQNEAQ in the germline V gene (reference sequence). The CDR3 sequence: CASSSRTDATDTQYF. The CDR3 DNA follows: TGTGCCAGCAGCTCTAGGACAGACGCCACAGATACGCAGTATTTT.

The table lists this clonotype with a count of one. V and J are TRBV7-6 and TRBJ2-1; the D is unclear. Per germline, CDR1 SGHVS and CDR2 FNYEAQ. Trimming cost V 1 base and J 4 bases, with 5 bases left between them. The CDR3 sequence is 13 residues long. Here the CDR3 reads CASSLDMYNEQFF. In nucleotides, the CDR3 is TGTGCCAGCAGCTTAGATATGTACAATGAGCAGTTCTTC. The full variable domain, with the rest looked up from reference TRBV7-6 and TRBJ2-1, is GAGVSQSPRYKVTKRGQDVALRCDPISGHVSLYWYRQALGQGPEFLTYFNYEAQQDKSGLPNDRFSAERPEGSISTLTIQRTEQRDSAMYRCASSLDMYNEQFFGPGTRLTVL.

This rearrangement joins TRBV11-2 to TRBJ1-6; D is unresolved. The CDR3 contains 11 residues. Trimming shortened V by 1 base and J by 12 bases, and 4 bases separated the two germline ends. CDR1 is SGHAT, CDR2 FQNNGV, per germline. For the CDR3, the DNA is TGTGCCAGCAGCTTAGGACTACCCCTCCACTTT. As protein: CASSLGLPLHF.

The chain carries TRBV15 and TRBJ2-7, with D tentatively TRBD1 or TRBD2 (6 bases each). The CDR3 spans 13 residues. Trimming removed 4 bases at V and 2 bases at J, with 9 bases between. Germline lookup yields CDR1 LNHNV and CDR2 YYDKDF (reference sequence). The CDR3 DNA reads as TGTGCCACCAGCACCCGGGGGCCCTACGAGCAGTACTTC. It translates to CATSTRGPYEQYF. The full variable domain, completed using reference TRBV15 and TRBJ2-7, is DAMVIQNPRYQVTQFGKPVTLSCSQTLNHNVMYWYQQKSSQAPKLLFHYYDKDFNNEADTPDNFQSRRPNTSFCFLDIRSPGLGDTAMYLCATSTRGPYEQYFGPGTRLTVT.

The chain combines TRBV10-3 with TRBJ2-7; 9 positions agree with TRBD1. Germline values: CDR1 ENHRY, CDR2 SYGVKD. The CDR3 has 15 residues. With 2 bases clipped from V and 3 bases from J, the junction kept 5 bases outside the gene matches. CDR3 DNA: TGTGCCATCAGTGAGGAGGAGACAGGGGGCTACGAGCAGTACTTC. Amino acids: CAISEEETGGYEQYF.

The J gene is TRBJ2-5, the V gene TRBV10-3, with D tentatively TRBD2 (6 bases). The germline V and J ends were trimmed by 2 bases and 1 base, with 8 bases remaining between them. The CDR3 consists of 14 residues. Germline V gene data show CDR1 as ENHRY and CDR2 as SYGVKD. Here the CDR3 DNA reads TGTGCCATCAGTGAGCGGGGGAGCCAAGAGACCCAGTACTTC. Translating gives CAISERGSQETQYF.

This clonotype has a single count. The chain recombines TRBV29-1 with TRBJ2-3, with no clear D. Germline V CDR1 and CDR2: SQVTM, ANQGSEA. V gave up 7 bases and J gave up 0 bases, with 8 bases separating them. The CDR3 spans 12 residues. Written as DNA, the CDR3 is TGCAGCGCTGGACGGAGCACAGATACGCAGTATTTT. Protein: CSAGRSTDTQYF.

V and J are TRBV9 and TRBJ1-2, with D possibly matching TRBD1 (5 bases). Germline V gene sequence: CDR1 SGDLS, CDR2 YYNGEE. The CDR3 is 13 amino acids. Trimming shortened V by 1 base and J by 2 bases, and 6 bases separated the two germline ends. CDR3 in DNA: TGTGCCAGCAGCGTACAGGGAAACTATGGCTACACCTTC. It codes for CASSVQGNYGYTF.

The chain is built from TRBV7-9 and TRBJ2-1; D gene uncertain. This CDR3 has 13 residues. The V end lost 7 bases, the J end lost 9 bases, and 16 bases lay between the germline ends. CDR1 is SEHNR, CDR2 FQNEAQ, per germline (reference sequence). The CDR3 loop is CASNPPMVIEQFF. The CDR3 DNA sequence: TGTGCCAGCAACCCCCCTATGGTAATTGAGCAGTTCTTC.

Notes on this clonotype: At one boundary the junction diverges from the germline segment, which might be a read error. J is TRBJ2-5 and V is TRBV12-3 or TRBV12-4, with 9 bases lining up with TRBD2. There are 15 residues in the CDR3. The CDR3 DNA sequence: TGTGCCAGCAGCCGTAGCGGGGGCCACCAAGAAACCCAGTACTTC. This encodes CASSRSGGHQETQYF.

The chain employs TRBV3-1 and TRBJ2-7; D is tentatively TRBD1 or TRBD2 (7 bases each). V lost 5 bases and J 2 bases, leaving 13 bases between the germline ends. This CDR3 contains 14 residues. Germline CDR1 and CDR2: LGHDT and YNNKEL (reference sequence). The CDR3 loop is CASSYRGGAYEQYF. The DNA for the CDR3 is TGTGCCAGCAGCTACAGGGGAGGGGCCTACGAGCAGTACTTC.

V usage is TRBV9 and J usage is TRBJ1-2, with D possibly being TRBD1 (5 bases). V lost 4 bases and J 5 bases, leaving 18 bases between the germline ends. Per germline, CDR1 SGDLS and CDR2 YYNGEE. The CDR3 is made up of 15 amino acids. CDR3 DNA: TGTGCCAGCAGCCCCGTGGCAGGGACCGGGTATGGCTACACCTTC. It specifies CASSPVAGTGYGYTF. Combining the CDR3 with reference TRBV9 and TRBJ1-2 gives the whole variable domain DSGVTQTPKHLITATGQRVTLRCSPRSGDLSVYWYQQSLDQGLQFLIQYYNGEERAKGNILERFSAQQFPDLHSELNLSSLELGDSALYFCASSPVAGTGYGYTFGSGTRLTVV.